This is a list of T cell receptor beta chains from one sample in a study of neurological immune-mediated disorders. Via MiXCR, TCRdb re-called the 5' RACE reads, giving one row per CDR3 protein. This sample has tens of thousands of distinct CDR3 sequences, with roughly 5% found just once. The sample was PBMCs. The receptor source for this set is a human donor with multiple sclerosis. The donor label of this sample is uncertain. Each CDR3 is given without its conserved first and last residue.

CDR3: ASSESGGNEQF; J: TRBJ2-1; V: TRBV2; length: 11
CDR3: ASSYGLGTEEAF; J: TRBJ1-1; V: TRBV6-9; length: 12
CDR3: SARDGRGRSTNQPQH; J: TRBJ1-5; V: TRBV20-1; length: 15
CDR3: ASSLNEPGLDSQTQY; J: TRBJ2-5; V: TRBV7-8; length: 15
CDR3: ASGLDRDSSTDTQY; J: TRBJ2-3; V: TRBV6-2/TRBV6-3; length: 14
CDR3: ASSARQGGTGELF; J: TRBJ2-2; V: TRBV9; length: 13
CDR3: ASSVQGDHYGYT; J: TRBJ1-2; V: TRBV5-1; length: 12
CDR3: ASSLEAGQPQH; J: TRBJ1-5; V: TRBV5-1; length: 11
CDR3: ASGTTAYNEQF; J: TRBJ2-1; V: TRBV7-3; length: 11
CDR3: ASTPGQGNYEQY; J: TRBJ2-7; V: TRBV5-6; length: 12
CDR3: ASSPGRTEAF; J: TRBJ1-1; V: TRBV6-5; length: 10
CDR3: ASSFFAGAKDTQY; J: TRBJ2-3; V: TRBV5-1; length: 13
CDR3: ASSLLQGTEKLF; J: TRBJ1-4; V: TRBV5-1; length: 12
CDR3: ASSYYGLAGTYEQY; J: TRBJ2-7; V: TRBV6-6; length: 14
CDR3: ASSYSIRWDNEQF; J: TRBJ2-1; V: TRBV6-2/TRBV6-3; length: 13
CDR3: ASSQDQRGGPPSTDTQY; J: TRBJ2-3; V: TRBV14; length: 17
CDR3: ASSKQGITEAF; J: TRBJ1-1; V: TRBV7-9; length: 11
CDR3: SARVPGVEAF; J: TRBJ1-1; V: TRBV20-1; length: 10
CDR3: ASSLGTFGNYGYT; J: TRBJ1-2; V: TRBV12-3/TRBV12-4; length: 13
CDR3: ASSFSDRGRGDTQY; J: TRBJ2-3; V: TRBV12-3/TRBV12-4; length: 14
CDR3: SASAGANQPQH; J: TRBJ1-5; V: TRBV20-1; length: 11
CDR3: SALHVNYEQY; J: TRBJ2-7; V: TRBV20-1; length: 10
CDR3: ASSLDSLNYEQY; J: TRBJ2-7; V: TRBV5-5; length: 12
CDR3: SARAGGEGYT; J: TRBJ1-2; V: TRBV20-1; length: 10
CDR3: ASSLLRQGMF; J: TRBJ2-1; V: TRBV5-6; length: 10
CDR3: ASAGQDVVSGANVLT; J: TRBJ2-6; V: TRBV28; length: 15
CDR3: SAPRRGGATDTQY; J: TRBJ2-3; V: TRBV20-1; length: 13
CDR3: ASSVGTDYEQY; J: TRBJ2-7; V: TRBV7-7; length: 11
CDR3: ASSLALGGYTEAF; J: TRBJ1-1; V: TRBV5-1; length: 13
CDR3: ASSLGTVNSPLH; J: TRBJ1-6; V: TRBV5-6; length: 12
CDR3: AISESGDYGYT; J: TRBJ1-2; V: TRBV10-3; length: 11
CDR3: SVDLGLAGSYEQY; J: TRBJ2-7; V: TRBV29-1; length: 13
CDR3: SARLPGLQPQH; J: TRBJ1-5; V: TRBV20-1; length: 11
CDR3: AWGGWGSGAIISYEQY; J: TRBJ2-7; V: TRBV30; length: 16
CDR3: ASTRGLAGSNEQF; J: TRBJ2-1; V: TRBV2; length: 13
CDR3: ASSSGTENEKLF; J: TRBJ1-4; V: TRBV5-1; length: 12
CDR3: SAAVQELNTEAF; J: TRBJ1-1; V: TRBV20-1; length: 12
CDR3: ASSSAGRGSYGYT; J: TRBJ1-2; V: TRBV5-1; length: 13
CDR3: ASSPSGGIAGELF; J: TRBJ2-2; V: TRBV12-3/TRBV12-4; length: 13